This T cell receptor (beta chain) came from a study of T cell changes during pregnancy in multiple sclerosis (dated by TCRdb to about 2019). Notes on the research overall: Changes in the T cell repertoire over the course of pregnancy were examined in this study in women with multiple sclerosis.

V loses 2 bases at its end and J loses 5 bases; junction bases beyond the gene matches: 6. CDR1 GTSNPN and CDR2 SVGIG were looked up in the germline V gene (reference sequence). The CDR3 sequence holds 14 residues, the cysteine and phenylalanine included. The DNA shown is the 42-base CDR3, in frame from base 1. Library preparation employed the immunoSEQ multiplex PCR assay. Not all clones reach the TCRdb copy of this immuneACCESS table, which keeps in-frame sequences only. Checked studies attribute under half of the gap to unresolved V genes and leave the rest unexplained. This sample is represented by around 99,000 clones; just under 95% of them were singletons. Less than 0.85% of the sample lies in the top ten. As for this clone: The specificity of this receptor is unknown. The record has no base qualities; no much larger clone is one base away.

The source was peripheral blood, collected in the third trimester of pregnancy. The origin of this receptor is a female donor in good health, enrolled as a control in a pregnancy study. The rearrangement joined TRBV30 to TRBJ1-1; 9 of the junction bases match TRBD1. Here is the DNA: TGTGCCTGGAGTCTCACAGGGGGCGAGACTGAAGCTTTCTTT. It specifies CAWSLTGGETEAFF.